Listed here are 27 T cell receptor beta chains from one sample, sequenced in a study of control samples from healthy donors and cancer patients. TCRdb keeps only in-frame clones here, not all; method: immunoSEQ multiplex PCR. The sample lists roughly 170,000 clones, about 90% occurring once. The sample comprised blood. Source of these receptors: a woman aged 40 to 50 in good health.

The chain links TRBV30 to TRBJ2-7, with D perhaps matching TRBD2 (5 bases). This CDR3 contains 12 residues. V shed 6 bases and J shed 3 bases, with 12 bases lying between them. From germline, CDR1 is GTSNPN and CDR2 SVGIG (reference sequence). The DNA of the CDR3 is TGTGCCTGCCCGAGCGGATTCTACGAGCAGTACTTC. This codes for CACPSGFYEQYF.

The CDR3 spells CASSRGYEQYF. The CDR3 nucleotides are TGTGCCAGCAGTAGGGGGTACGAGCAGTACTTC. The chain carries TRBV6-2 or TRBV6-3 and TRBJ2-7; TRBD1 is a possible D gene (6 bases). The CDR3 runs 11 residues. CDR1 and CDR2 from the germline V gene are MNHEY and SVGEGT. V shed 5 bases and J shed 4 bases, with 6 bases lying between them.

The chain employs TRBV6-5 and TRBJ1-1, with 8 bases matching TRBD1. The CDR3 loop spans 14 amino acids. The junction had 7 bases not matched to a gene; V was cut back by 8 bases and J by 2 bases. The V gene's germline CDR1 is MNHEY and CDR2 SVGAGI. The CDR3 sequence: CASSRTGRNTEAFF. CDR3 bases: TGTGCCAGCTCCCGGACAGGGCGAAACACTGAAGCTTTCTTT.

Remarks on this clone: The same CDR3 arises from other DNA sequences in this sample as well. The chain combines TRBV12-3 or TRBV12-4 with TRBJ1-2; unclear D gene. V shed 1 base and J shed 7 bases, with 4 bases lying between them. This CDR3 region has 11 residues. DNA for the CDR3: TGTGCCAGCAGTTTAGGAGGTGGCTACACCTTC. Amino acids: CASSLGGGYTF.

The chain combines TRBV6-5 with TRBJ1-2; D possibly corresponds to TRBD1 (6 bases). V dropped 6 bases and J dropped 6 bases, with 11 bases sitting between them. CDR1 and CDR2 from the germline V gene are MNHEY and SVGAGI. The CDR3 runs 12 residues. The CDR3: CASRISGDGYTF. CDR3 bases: TGTGCCAGCAGGATTTCAGGGGATGGCTACACCTTC.

CDR3: CASSFPTGPNEKLFF. The CDR3 nucleotides read TGTGCCAGCAGCTTCCCGACAGGCCCTAATGAAAAACTGTTTTTT. The chain recombines TRBV7-9 with TRBJ1-4, with D maybe TRBD1 (6 bases). The CDR3 runs to 15 residues. Trimming pared 3 bases from V and 3 bases from J, leaving 11 bases between. The germline V gene has CDR1 SEHNR and CDR2 FQNEAQ (reference sequence).

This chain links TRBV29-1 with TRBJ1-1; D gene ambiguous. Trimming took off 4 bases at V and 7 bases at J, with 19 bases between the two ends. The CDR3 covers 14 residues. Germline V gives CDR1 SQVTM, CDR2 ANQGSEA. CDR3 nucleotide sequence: TGCAGCGTTGTCTCCGCGTATTCGACGGATGAAGCTTTCTTT. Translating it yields CSVVSAYSTDEAFF.

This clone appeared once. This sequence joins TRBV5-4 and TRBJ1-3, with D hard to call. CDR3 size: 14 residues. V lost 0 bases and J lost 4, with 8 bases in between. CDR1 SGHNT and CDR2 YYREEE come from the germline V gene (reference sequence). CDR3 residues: CASSLADAGNTIYF. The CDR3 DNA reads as TGTGCCAGCAGCTTGGCGGACGCAGGAAACACCATATATTTT.

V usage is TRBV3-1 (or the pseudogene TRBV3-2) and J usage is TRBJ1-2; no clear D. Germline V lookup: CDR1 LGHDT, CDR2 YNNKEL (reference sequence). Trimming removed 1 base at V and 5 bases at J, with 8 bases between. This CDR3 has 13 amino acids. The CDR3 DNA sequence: TGTGCCAGCAGCCAAGGGCAGTCATATGGCTACACCTTC. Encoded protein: CASSQGQSYGYTF.

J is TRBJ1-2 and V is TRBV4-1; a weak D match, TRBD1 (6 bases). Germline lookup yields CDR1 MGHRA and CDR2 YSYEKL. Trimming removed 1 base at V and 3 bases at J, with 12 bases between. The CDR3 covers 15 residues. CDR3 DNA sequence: TGCGCCAGCAGCCAAGGTTCAGGGGATTACTATGGCTACACCTTC. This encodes CASSQGSGDYYGYTF.

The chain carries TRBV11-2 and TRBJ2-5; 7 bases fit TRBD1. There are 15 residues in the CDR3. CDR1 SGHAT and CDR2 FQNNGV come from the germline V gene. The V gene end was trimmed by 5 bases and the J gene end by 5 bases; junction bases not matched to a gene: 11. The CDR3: CASSQISGTEETQYF. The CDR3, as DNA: TGTGCCAGCAGCCAGATCTCCGGGACAGAGGAGACCCAGTACTTC.

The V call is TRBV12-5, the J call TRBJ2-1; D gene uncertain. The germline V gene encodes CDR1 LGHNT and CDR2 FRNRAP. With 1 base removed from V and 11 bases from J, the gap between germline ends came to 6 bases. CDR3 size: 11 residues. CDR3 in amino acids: CASGLGSQQFF. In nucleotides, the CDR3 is TGTGCTAGTGGTTTGGGATCTCAGCAGTTCTTC.

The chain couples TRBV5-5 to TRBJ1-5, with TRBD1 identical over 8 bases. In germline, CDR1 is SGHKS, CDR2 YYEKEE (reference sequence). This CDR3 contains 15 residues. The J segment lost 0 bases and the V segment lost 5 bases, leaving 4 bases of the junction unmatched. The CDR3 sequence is CASRSTGVSNQPQHF. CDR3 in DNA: TGTGCCAGCAGGTCGACAGGGGTTAGCAATCAGCCCCAGCATTTT.

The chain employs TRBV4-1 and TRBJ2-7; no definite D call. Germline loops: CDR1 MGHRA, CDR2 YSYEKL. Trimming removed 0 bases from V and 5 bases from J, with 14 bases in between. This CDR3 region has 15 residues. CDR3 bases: TGCGCCAGCAGCCAAGATGGCCTATTCGTAAACGAGCAGTACTTC. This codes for CASSQDGLFVNEQYF.

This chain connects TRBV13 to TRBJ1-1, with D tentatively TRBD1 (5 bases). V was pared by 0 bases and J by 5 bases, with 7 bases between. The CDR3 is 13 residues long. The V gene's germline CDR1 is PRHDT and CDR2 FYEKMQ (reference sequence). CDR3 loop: CASSLGRGTEAFF. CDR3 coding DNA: TGTGCCAGCAGCTTAGGTCGGGGGACTGAAGCTTTCTTT. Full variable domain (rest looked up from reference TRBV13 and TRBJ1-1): AAGVIQSPRHLIKEKRETATLKCYPIPRHDTVYWYQQGPGQDPQFLISFYEKMQSDKGSIPDRFSAQQFSDYHSELNMSSLELGDSALYFCASSLGRGTEAFFGQGTRLTVV.

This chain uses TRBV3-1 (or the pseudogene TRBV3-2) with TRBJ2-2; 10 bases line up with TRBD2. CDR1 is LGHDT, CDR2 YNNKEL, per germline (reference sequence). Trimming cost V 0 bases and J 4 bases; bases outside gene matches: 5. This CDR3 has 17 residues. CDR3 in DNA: TGTGCCAGCAGCCAAGATAGCGGGGGGTGGGGCACCGGGGAGCTGTTTTTT. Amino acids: CASSQDSGGWGTGELFF.

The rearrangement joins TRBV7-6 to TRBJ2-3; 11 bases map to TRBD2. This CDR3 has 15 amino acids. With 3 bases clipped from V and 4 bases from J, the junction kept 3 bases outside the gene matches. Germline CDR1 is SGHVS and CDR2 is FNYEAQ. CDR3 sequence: CASSLGLAVPDTQYF. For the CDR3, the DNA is TGTGCCAGCAGCTTGGGACTAGCGGTACCAGATACGCAGTATTTT.

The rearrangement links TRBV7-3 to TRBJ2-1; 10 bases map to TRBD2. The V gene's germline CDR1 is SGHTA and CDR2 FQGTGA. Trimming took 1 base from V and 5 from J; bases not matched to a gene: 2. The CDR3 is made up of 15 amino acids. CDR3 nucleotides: TGTGCCAGCAGCTTAAGGCTAGCGGGGGACAATGAGCAGTTCTTC. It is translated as CASSLRLAGDNEQFF.

CDR3 nucleotide sequence: TGTGCCAGCAGCGTAGAATACGGGTCGAACACTGAAGCTTTCTTT. This translates into CASSVEYGSNTEAFF. V and J are TRBV9 and TRBJ1-1, with D uncertain. The CDR3 sequence is 15 residues long. Trimming stripped 0 bases from V and 1 base from J, with 10 bases between. In germline, CDR1 is SGDLS, CDR2 YYNGEE.

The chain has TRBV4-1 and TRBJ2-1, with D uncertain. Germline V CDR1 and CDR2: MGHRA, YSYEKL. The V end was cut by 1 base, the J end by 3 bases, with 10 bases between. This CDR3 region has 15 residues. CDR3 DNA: TGCGCCAGCAGCCAAGGGCTCACGATCTACAATGAGCAGTTCTTC. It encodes CASSQGLTIYNEQFF.

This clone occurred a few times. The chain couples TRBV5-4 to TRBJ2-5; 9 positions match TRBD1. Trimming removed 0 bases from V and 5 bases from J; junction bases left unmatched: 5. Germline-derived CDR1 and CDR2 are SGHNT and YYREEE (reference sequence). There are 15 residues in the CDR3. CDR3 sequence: CASSLGGGQGETQYF. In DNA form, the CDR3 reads TGTGCCAGCAGCTTGGGCGGCGGACAGGGGGAGACCCAGTACTTC.

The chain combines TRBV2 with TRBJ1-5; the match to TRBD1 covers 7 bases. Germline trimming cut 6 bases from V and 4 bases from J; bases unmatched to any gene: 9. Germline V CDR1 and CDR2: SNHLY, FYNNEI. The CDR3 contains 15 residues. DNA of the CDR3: TGTGCCAGCAGGAACCGGGACAGCGCTAATCAGCCCCAGCATTTT. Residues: CASRNRDSANQPQHF. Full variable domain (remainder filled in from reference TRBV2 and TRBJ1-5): EPEVTQTPSHQVTQMGQEVILRCVPISNHLYFYWYRQILGQKVEFLVSFYNNEISEKSEIFDDQFSVERPDGSNFTLKIRSTKLEDSAMYFCASRNRDSANQPQHFGDGTRLSIL.

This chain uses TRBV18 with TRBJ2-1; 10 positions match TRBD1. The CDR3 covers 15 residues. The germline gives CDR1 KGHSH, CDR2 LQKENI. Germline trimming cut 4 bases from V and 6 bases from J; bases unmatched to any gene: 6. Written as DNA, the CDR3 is TGTGCCAGCTCACACAGACAGGGGGCTACCAATGAGCAGTTCTTC. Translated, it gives CASSHRQGATNEQFF. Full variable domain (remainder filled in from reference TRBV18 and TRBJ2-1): NAGVMQNPRHLVRRRGQEARLRCSPMKGHSHVYWYRQLPEEGLKFMVYLQKENIIDESGMPKERFSAEFPKEGPSILRIQQVVRGDSAAYFCASSHRQGATNEQFFGPGTRLTVL.

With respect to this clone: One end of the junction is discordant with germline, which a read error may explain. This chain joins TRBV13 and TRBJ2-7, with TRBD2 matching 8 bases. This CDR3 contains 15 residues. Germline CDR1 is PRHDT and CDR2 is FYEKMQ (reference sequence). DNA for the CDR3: TGTGCCAGCAGCCTAGGCAGCGGGGGAGTTTACGAGCAGTACTTC. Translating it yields CASSLGSGGVYEQYF.

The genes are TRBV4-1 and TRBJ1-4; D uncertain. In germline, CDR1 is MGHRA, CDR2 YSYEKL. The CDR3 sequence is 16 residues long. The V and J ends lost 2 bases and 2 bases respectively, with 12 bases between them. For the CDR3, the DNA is TGCGCCAGCAGCCAAATCTATCGGACCACTAATGAAAAACTGTTTTTT. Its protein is CASSQIYRTTNEKLFF.

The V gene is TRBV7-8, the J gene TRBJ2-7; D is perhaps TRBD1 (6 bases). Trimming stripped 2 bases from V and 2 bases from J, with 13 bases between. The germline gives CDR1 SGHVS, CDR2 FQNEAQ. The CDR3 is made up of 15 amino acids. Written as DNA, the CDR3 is TGTGCCAGCAGCTTACGTGGACAGACAACCTACGAGCAGTACTTC. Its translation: CASSLRGQTTYEQYF.

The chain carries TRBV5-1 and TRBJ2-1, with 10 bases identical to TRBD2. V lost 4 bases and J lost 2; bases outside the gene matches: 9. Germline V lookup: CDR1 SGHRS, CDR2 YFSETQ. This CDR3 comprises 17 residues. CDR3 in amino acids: CASSIQPSGGAYNEQFF. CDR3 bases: TGCGCCAGCAGCATACAGCCTAGCGGGGGCGCCTACAATGAGCAGTTCTTC. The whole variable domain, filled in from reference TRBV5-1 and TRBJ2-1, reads KAGVTQTPRYLIKTRGQQVTLSCSPISGHRSVSWYQQTPGQGLQFLFEYFSETQRNKGNFPGRFSGRQFSNSRSEMNVSTLELGDSALYLCASSIQPSGGAYNEQFFGPGTRLTVL.